Below, one T cell receptor (beta chain) is given with its context. This record comes from a study of CD8 T cells in Susac syndrome. Germline V gene lookup returns CDR1 GTSNPN and CDR2 SVGIG (reference sequence). The CDR3 is made up of 15 amino acids. Random hexamers were used to reverse transcribe 0.5 to 1 ug of RNA. TCRdb independently ran MiXCR on the immunoSEQ multiplex PCR reads; one entry per CDR3 protein. The sample shows 130,000 to 150,000 distinct CDR3 sequences, approximately 93% of them seen only once. Input material: CD8+ T cells from PBMCs. The TCR sequence derives from a human donor in good health. The chain employs TRBV30 and TRBJ2-1; TRBD2 agrees at 7 bases. The CDR3 spells CAQKQASGYYNEQFF. CDR3 DNA sequence: TGTGCACAAAAGCAGGCTAGCGGATACTACAATGAGCAGTTCTTC.